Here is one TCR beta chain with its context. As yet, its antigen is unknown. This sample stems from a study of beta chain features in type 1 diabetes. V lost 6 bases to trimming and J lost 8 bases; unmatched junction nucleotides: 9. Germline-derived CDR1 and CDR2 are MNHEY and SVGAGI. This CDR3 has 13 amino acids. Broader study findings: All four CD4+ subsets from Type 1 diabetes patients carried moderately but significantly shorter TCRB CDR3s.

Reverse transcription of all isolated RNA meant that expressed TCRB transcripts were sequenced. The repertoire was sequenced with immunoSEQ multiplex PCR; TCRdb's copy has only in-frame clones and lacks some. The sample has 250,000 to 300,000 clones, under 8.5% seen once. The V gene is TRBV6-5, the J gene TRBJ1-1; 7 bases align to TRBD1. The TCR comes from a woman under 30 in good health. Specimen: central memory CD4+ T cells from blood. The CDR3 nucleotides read TGTGCCAGCAGCTCTGACAGGGCCTTAGAAGCTTTCTTT. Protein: CASSSDRALEAFF.